What follows are 5 T cell receptor beta chains derived from one specimen sequenced in a study of cytotoxic CD8 clonotypes in ibrutinib-treated CLL. Only in-frame clones appear in the TCRdb table, and some are missing; sequencing was by immunoSEQ multiplex PCR. The table includes about 130,000 clones, around 84% detected once. Sequenced material: PBMCs, taken after 24 months of ibrutinib treatment. The source is a human donor with chronic lymphocytic leukemia.

V and J are TRBV7-2 and TRBJ1-1; 7 bases are shared with TRBD1. CDR3 length equals 14 residues. V dropped 5 bases and J dropped 0; count of bases not matched to a gene: 3. Germline V CDR1 and CDR2: SGHTA, FQGNSA. The CDR3 sequence is CASSPGQVNTEAFF. The CDR3 DNA follows: TGTGCCAGCAGCCCCGGACAGGTGAACACTGAAGCTTTCTTT. Based on the CDR3 plus reference TRBV7-2 and TRBJ1-1, the full variable domain is GAGVSQSPSNKVTEKGKDVELRCDPISGHTALYWYRQSLGQGLEFLIYFQGNSAPDKSGLPSDRFSAERTGGSVSTLTIQRTQQEDSAVYLCASSPGQVNTEAFFGQGTRLTVV.

This CDR3 is CASSLFGQGAGYTF. In DNA form, the CDR3 reads TGTGCCAGCAGCTTATTTGGGCAGGGAGCTGGCTACACCTTC. V and J are TRBV11-2 and TRBJ1-2, with D maybe TRBD1 (5 bases). The CDR3 has 14 amino acids. Germline V gene data show CDR1 as SGHAT and CDR2 as FQNNGV. V shed 2 bases and J shed 7 bases, with 14 bases lying between them.

V usage is TRBV11-2 and J usage is TRBJ2-3; D may be TRBD2 (6 bases). The germline gives CDR1 SGHAT, CDR2 FQNNGV. The CDR3 sequence is 14 residues long. V lost 5 bases and J lost 2, with 11 bases in between. CDR3 nucleotides: TGTGCCAGCAGCGGAGGGTCGACCACAGATACGCAGTATTTT. Amino acids: CASSGGSTTDTQYF.

This chain links TRBV11-3 with TRBJ2-7; 8 bases map to TRBD1. The CDR3 runs 13 residues. Trimming took 5 bases from V and 2 from J; bases not matched to a gene: 2. Germline V lookup: CDR1 SGHNT, CDR2 YENEEA. The CDR3 here is CASSRGQAYEQYF. CDR3 DNA: TGTGCCAGCAGCAGGGGACAGGCCTACGAGCAGTACTTC.

The V gene is TRBV7-2, the J gene TRBJ2-3; tentative D call: TRBD2 (5 bases). Germline lookup yields CDR1 SGHTA and CDR2 FQGNSA. V lost 2 bases and J lost 2, with 11 bases in between. The CDR3 covers 15 residues. The CDR3 DNA reads as TGTGCCAGCAGCTTACAAGCTAGCCCCACAGATACGCAGTATTTT. Encoded protein: CASSLQASPTDTQYF.